This T cell receptor beta chain appears in the sequencing data of a study of radiation and T cells in renal cell carcinoma (dated by TCRdb to about 2020). Some background on the complete study: Samples were obtained from a clinical trial, in which 15 Gy stereotactic body radiation therapy was delivered to primary renal cell carcinomas and nephrectomy was performed 4 weeks later. In total, 53 samples underwent TCR beta sequencing: around 26 tumors plus 27 peripheral blood samples. Across all 50 or so samples, several million unique CDR3 nucleotide sequences encoding some 2.6 million unique CDR3 amino acid sequences were identified.

V sheds 6 bases and J sheds 12 bases, leaving 18 bases between their ends. CDR1 and CDR2 were assigned from the germline V gene as SGHTA and FQGNSA. Reading from cysteine to phenylalanine, the CDR3 counts 12 amino acids. Only the CDR3 DNA is retained, 36 bases long and in frame from the first base. The label giving this sample's time point can be read as: baseline pretreatment blood. What this sample's treatment or condition label stands for: 15 Gy SBRT to primary tumor, nephrectomy 4 weeks later. Serial peripheral blood from radiation-treated patients was sampled at baseline, 2 weeks and 4 weeks after SBRT to track tumor-enriched clonotypes. Every patient had renal cell carcinoma of clear cell pathology. Genomic DNA for TCR sequencing was prepared using the QIAamp DNA Blood Mini Kit (Qiagen). The analyses included only samples that passed all quality control checks. The investigation overall reported the following: In blood, the top tumor clonotypes increased from baseline to 2 weeks after radiation and then shrank by 4 weeks, which suggests a temporary expansion of tumor-resident clones. Because pretreatment tumor biopsies were not available, the study could not determine whether clonotypes were already present within the tumor at baseline. Blood repertoire dynamics were not followed beyond 4 weeks after treatment. With a single-armed trial design, the study had no way to address how radiation dose or scheduling affects the TCR repertoire.

The immunoSEQ kit was used, according to the manufacturer's recommendations, to generate TCR beta libraries from genomic DNA. To prepare libraries, a first multiplex PCR with proprietary primers was run, followed by a second PCR that added unique barcodes, and a bead cleanup was done after each round. A positive control reaction and a negative control reaction, both provided in the kit, were run with every batch of samples. The final libraries underwent checking on an Agilent 4200 TapeStation D1000 ScreenTape, volumetric pooling, and quantification by qPCR. Sequencing was performed on an Illumina NextSeq500 using a MidOutput 150-cycle cartridge, with 156 Read1 cycles, 15 Index1 cycles, and the kit custom primers. The pooled library was loaded at 0.8 to 1 pM, with an approximately 21% PhiX control spiked in. On the study's bioinformatics: The vendor-processed data were analyzed in R, and a clonotype was defined as all T cells that share the same CDR3 nucleotide sequence. For clone abundance analyses, frequencies were normalized to the 10,000 most abundant clones per sample. Public T cell clones, which averaged fewer than five per sample, were removed prior to analysis. Tumor-enriched clonotypes and baseline blood-enriched clonotypes were defined as those with an abundance difference of at least 32-fold between compartments. Clonotypes expanded or contracted between blood time points were identified with a beta-binomial differential abundance model. Tumor-blood repertoire similarity was measured with the Baroni-Urbani and Buser coefficient, and group comparisons used two-tailed Wilcoxon tests in R. The table was pulled from immuneACCESS by TCRdb, which kept in-frame rearrangements only. Such tables lose some clones; where checked, under half of the loss comes from unresolved V genes, and the rest has no known cause. V and J calls and clone size are copied from that table; D and trimming were computed from the DNA. In all, the sample holds 130,000 or so clones, and around four fifths of those were seen once. The ten top clones hold 20% to 25% of the sample.

Worth noting for this clone: Its recognized antigen is unknown. No qualities accompany the bases; no much larger clone lies one base away.

This specimen was blood, taken from a patient whose treatment included radiotherapy and nephrectomy. This TCR derives from a woman aged 50 to 65 with renal cell carcinoma. The sequence joins TRBV7-2 to TRBJ2-7, with no D gene named confidently. The sequence in DNA is TGTGCCAGCAGTACGCTAAGCGACAATTGGTACTTC. Protein translation: CASSTLSDNWYF.